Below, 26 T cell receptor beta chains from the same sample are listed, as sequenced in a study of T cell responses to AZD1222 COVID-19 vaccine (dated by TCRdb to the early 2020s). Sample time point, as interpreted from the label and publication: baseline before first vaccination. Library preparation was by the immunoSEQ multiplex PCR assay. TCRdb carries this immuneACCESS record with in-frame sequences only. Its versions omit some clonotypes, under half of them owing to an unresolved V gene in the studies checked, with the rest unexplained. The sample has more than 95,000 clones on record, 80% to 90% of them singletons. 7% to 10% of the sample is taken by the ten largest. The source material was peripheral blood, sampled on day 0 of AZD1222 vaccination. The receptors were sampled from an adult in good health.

CDR3 bases: TGTGCCAGCAGCCAAGGGTGTTGGAGTGGCACCGGGGAGCTGTTTTTT. As protein: CASSQGCWSGTGELFF. V gene TRBV3-1 (or the pseudogene TRBV3-2) combines with J gene TRBJ2-2; no reliable D call. CDR3 length: 16 residues. Trimming stripped 1 base from V and 4 bases from J, with 13 bases between. Germline CDR1 is LGHDT and CDR2 is YNNKEL (reference sequence).

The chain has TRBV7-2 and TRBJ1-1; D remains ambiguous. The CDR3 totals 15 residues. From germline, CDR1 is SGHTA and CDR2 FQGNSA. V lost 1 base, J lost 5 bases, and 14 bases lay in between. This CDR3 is CASSLVSRQLTEAFF. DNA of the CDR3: TGTGCCAGCAGCTTAGTCTCCCGGCAGCTAACTGAAGCTTTCTTT.

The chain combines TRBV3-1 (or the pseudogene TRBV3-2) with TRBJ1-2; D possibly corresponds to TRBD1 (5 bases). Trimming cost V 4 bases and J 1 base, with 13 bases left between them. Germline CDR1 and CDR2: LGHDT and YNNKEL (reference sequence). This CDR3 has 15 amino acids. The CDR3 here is CASSPRTPFNYGYTF. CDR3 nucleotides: TGTGCCAGCAGCCCTAGGACACCGTTTAACTATGGCTACACCTTC.

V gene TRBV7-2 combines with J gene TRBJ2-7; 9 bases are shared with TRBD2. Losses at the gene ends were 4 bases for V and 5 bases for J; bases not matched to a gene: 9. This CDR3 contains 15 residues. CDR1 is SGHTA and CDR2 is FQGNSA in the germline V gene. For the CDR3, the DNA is TGTGCCAGCAGCTCGGCAGGGGCGGGAGGGAACGAGCAGTACTTC. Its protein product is CASSSAGAGGNEQYF.

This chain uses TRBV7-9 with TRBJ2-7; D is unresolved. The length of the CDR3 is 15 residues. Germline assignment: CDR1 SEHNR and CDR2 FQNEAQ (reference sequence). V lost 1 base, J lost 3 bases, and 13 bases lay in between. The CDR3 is CASSLDPGRSYEQYF. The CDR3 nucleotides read TGTGCCAGCAGCTTAGATCCAGGAAGGAGCTACGAGCAGTACTTC.

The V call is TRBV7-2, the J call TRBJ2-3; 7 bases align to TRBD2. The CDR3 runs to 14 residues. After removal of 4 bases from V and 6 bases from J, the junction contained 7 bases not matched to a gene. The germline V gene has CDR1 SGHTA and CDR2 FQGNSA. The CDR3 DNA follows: TGTGCCAGCAGCTCCGGACTAGTTCCTGATACGCAGTATTTT. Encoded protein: CASSSGLVPDTQYF.

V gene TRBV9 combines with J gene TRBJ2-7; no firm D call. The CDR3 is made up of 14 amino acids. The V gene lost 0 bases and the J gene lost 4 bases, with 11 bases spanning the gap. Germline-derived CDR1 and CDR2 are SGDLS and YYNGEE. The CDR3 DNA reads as TGTGCCAGCAGCGTAGGAGGCGAGCCATACGAGCAGTACTTC. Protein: CASSVGGEPYEQYF.

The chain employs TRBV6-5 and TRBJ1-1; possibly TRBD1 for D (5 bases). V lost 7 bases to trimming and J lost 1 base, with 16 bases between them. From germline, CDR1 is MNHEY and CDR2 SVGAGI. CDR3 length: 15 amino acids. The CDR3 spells CASNTRDPRNTEAFF. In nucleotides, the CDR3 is TGTGCCAGCAACACTAGGGACCCCAGGAACACTGAAGCTTTCTTT.

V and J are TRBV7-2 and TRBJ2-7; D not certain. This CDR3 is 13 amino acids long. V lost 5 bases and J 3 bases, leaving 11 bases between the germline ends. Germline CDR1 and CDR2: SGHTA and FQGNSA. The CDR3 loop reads CASSPQLLYEQYF. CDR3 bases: TGTGCCAGCAGCCCCCAACTGCTCTACGAGCAGTACTTC.

CDR3 DNA sequence: TGTGCCAGCAGCTCCCCCCAGGCCCAAGAGACCCAGTACTTC. It yields the protein CASSSPQAQETQYF. The V and J genes are TRBV7-9 and TRBJ2-5; D remains ambiguous. CDR3 size: 14 residues. The V end was cut by 4 bases, the J end by 1 base, with 10 bases between. Germline loops: CDR1 SEHNR, CDR2 FQNEAQ (reference sequence).

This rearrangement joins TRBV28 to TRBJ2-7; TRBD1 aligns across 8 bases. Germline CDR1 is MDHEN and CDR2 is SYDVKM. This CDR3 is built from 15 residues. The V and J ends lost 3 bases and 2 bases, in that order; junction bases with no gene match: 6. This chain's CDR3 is CASSLVDRAAYEQYF. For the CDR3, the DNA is TGTGCCAGCAGTTTGGTGGACAGGGCGGCCTACGAGCAGTACTTC.

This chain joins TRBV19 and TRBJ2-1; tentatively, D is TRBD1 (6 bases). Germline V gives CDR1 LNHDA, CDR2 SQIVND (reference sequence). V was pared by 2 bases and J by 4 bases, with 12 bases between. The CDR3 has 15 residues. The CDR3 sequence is CASSILDSRYNEQFF. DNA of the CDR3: TGTGCCAGTAGTATATTGGACAGCCGGTACAATGAGCAGTTCTTC.

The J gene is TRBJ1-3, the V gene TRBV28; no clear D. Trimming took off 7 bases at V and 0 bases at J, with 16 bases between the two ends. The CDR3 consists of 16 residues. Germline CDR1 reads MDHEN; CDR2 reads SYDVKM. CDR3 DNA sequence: TGTGCCAGCAATGGAGGTGACGCCCGCTCTGGAAACACCATATATTTT. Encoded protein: CASNGGDARSGNTIYF.

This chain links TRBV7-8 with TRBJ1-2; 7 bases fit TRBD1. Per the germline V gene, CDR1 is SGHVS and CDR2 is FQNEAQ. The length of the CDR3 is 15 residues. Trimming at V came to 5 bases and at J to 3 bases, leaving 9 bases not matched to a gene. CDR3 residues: CASSQQGIDDYGYTF. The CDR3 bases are TGTGCCAGCAGCCAACAGGGGATTGACGACTATGGCTACACCTTC.

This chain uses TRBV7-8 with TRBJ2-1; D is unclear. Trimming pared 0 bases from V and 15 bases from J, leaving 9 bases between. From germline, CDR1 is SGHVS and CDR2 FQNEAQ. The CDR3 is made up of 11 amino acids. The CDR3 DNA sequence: TGTGCCAGCAGCTTAGCGGGTAGACCGTTCTTC. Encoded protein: CASSLAGRPFF.

For the CDR3, the DNA is TGTGCCAGCACTAAGGAGTGGGGGAAGTATCAGCCCCAGCATTTT. It codes for CASTKEWGKYQPQHF. The V and J genes are TRBV28 and TRBJ1-5; weak D call: TRBD1 (5 bases). This CDR3 has 15 amino acids. Per the germline V gene, CDR1 is MDHEN and CDR2 is SYDVKM. Trimming stripped 7 bases from V and 5 bases from J, with 18 bases between.

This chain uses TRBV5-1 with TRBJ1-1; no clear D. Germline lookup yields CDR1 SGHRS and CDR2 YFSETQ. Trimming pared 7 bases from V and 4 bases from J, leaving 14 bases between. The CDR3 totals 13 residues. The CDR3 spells CASHRSPGTEAFF. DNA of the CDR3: TGCGCCAGCCACCGGAGCCCCGGCACTGAAGCTTTCTTT.

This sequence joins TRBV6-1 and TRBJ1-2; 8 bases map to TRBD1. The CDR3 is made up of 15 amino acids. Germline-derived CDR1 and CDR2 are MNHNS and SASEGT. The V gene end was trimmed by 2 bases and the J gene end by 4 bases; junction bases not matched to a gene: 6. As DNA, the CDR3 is TGTGCCAGCAGTGAAAACAGGGGGAAGGGCTATGGCTACACCTTC. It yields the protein CASSENRGKGYGYTF.

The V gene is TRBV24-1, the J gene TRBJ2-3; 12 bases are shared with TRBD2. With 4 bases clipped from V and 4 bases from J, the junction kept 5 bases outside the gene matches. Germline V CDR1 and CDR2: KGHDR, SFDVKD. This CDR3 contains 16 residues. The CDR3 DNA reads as TGTGCCACCAGTGACCTGACTAGCGGGAGCGCAGATACGCAGTATTTT. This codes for CATSDLTSGSADTQYF.

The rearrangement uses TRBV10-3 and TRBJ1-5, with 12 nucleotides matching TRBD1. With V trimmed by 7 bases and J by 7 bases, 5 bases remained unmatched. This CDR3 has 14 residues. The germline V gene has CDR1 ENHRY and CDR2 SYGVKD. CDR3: CAINRGQGAQPQHF. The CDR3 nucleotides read TGTGCCATCAATCGGGGACAGGGGGCCCAGCCCCAGCATTTT.

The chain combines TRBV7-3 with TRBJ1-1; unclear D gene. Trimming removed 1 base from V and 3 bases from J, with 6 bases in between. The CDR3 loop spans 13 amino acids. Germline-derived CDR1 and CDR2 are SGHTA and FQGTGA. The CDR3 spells CASSLIADTEAFF. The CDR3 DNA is TGTGCCAGCAGCTTAATTGCTGACACTGAAGCTTTCTTT.

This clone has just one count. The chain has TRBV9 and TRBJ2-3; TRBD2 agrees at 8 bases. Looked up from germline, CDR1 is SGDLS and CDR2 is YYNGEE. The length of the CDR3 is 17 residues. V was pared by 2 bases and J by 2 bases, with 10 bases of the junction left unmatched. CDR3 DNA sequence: TGTGCCAGCAGCGTGTCAGCGGGGGCCTCCCTCACAGATACGCAGTATTTT. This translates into CASSVSAGASLTDTQYF.

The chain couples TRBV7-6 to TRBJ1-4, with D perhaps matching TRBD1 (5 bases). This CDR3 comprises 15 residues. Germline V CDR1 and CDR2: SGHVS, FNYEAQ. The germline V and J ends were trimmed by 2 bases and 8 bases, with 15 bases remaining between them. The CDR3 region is CASSLFPGTGEKLFF. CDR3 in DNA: TGTGCCAGCAGCTTATTCCCAGGGACGGGGGAAAAACTGTTTTTT.

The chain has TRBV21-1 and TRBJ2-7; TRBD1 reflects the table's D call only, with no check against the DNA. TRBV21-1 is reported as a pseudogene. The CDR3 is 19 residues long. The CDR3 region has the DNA TGTGCCAGCAGCAAATCAGGTAGGTCGGGACAGGGACCCTCCTACGAGCAGTACTTC. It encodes CASSKSGRSGQGPSYEQYF.

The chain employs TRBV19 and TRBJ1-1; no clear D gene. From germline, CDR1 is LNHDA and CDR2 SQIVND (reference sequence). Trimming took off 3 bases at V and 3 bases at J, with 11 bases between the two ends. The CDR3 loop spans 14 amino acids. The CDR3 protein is CASSIGRLDTEAFF. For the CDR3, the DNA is TGTGCCAGTAGTATCGGCAGGTTGGACACTGAAGCTTTCTTT.

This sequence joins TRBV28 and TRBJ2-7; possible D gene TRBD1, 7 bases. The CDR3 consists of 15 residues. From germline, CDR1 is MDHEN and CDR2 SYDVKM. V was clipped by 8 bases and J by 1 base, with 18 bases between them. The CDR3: CASGGGDSGSYEQYF. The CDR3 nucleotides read TGTGCCAGCGGAGGAGGGGACAGCGGATCCTACGAGCAGTACTTC.